This T cell receptor (beta chain) was documented in a study of cytomegalovirus exposure and HLA in healthy donors (TCRdb year 2017). Regarding the research as a whole: In an earlier analysis of 587 of the donors, 250 to 350 Gb of sequence data and approximately 120 million unique TCR beta sequences from about 179 million T cells were reported. Roughly 300 gigabases of sequencing data and 70 million to 100 million unique TCR sequences made up an early release that covered several hundred HLA-typed donors. Among the roughly 410 genotyped donors, roughly 80% belonged to the genetic ancestry cluster associated with self-reported Caucasian donors. The study aimed to test whether signatures of past pathogen exposure could be identified by cataloging public T cell receptors. The study profiled the T cell repertoires of 500 to 800 subjects by immunosequencing and related them to cytomegalovirus serostatus. In addition to the first cohort of approximately 650 subjects, a separate validation cohort of around 110 different subjects was used. The study combined high-throughput TCR immunosequencing, statistical association of individual TCRs with disease status, and machine learning to predict cytomegalovirus infection status. A later analysis re-examined previously published TCR beta repertoires from several hundred donors and added high-resolution HLA genotyping to investigate patterns of TCR occurrence. Rather than drawing on any new phenotypic data, the later analysis identified candidate immune exposures from TCR beta sequences and the way those sequences occurred across donors. An earlier analysis of about 600 of the donors used high-throughput TCR beta sequencing to judge whether each TCR beta V gene segment behaved as functional or pseudogenic. Donor age, sex, ethnicity and CMV serostatus were compiled alongside the repertoire data. A later genetic analysis used genome-wide SNP genotypes for about three fifths of the 666 donors, treating that subset as a discovery cohort. Every discovery cohort repertoire had been produced on one sequencing platform. Both class I and class II loci were covered by HLA typing, at four-digit resolution. Typing coverage differed by locus: A, B, C, DRB1 and DQB1 were typed in roughly 629-630 donors, DQA1 in 500 to 550, DPA1 in approximately 600, and DPB1 in 400 to 490. Four or five DR-DQ haplotypes were handled as single units for association and clustering because linkage in the cohort was strong. Among about 360 genotyped donors of the cohort, an average of approximately 240,000 unique TCR beta nucleotide sequences were sequenced per donor, around a sixth of them non-productive. Paper-wide results and their limitations: In both the original and validation cohorts, the classifier was reported to diagnose cytomegalovirus status with high specificity and sensitivity. For the cohort, immune exposure information was limited to CMV serostatus. Because some donors lacked HLA typing at each locus, the association tests relied only on the typed subset. According to a later analysis, parvovirus B19, influenza, CMV and Epstein-Barr virus appeared linked to several top co-occurrence clusters. Compared with equally common non-associated chains, HLA-associated TCR beta chains in a later analysis were more clonally expanded and had lower generation probabilities. Approximately 18 rarely observed V segments, including chromosome 9 orphons, were excluded from the earlier analysis of several hundred of the donors because counts were too low. A later analysis associated 15,000 to 20,000 TCR beta sequences with specific HLA alleles at a false discovery rate of 0.05. Only TCR beta chains were sequenced in this cohort, and the absence of alpha or paired-chain data limited detectable features. Linkage disequilibrium might explain the correlated functional status among segregating V segments, but an unknown experimental factor could not be excluded. A cluster of highly shared sequence variants was judged likely to represent a technical artifact of the sequencing pipeline. The study listed 150 to 200 TCR beta chains as associated with cytomegalovirus. In a later analysis, the rate of TCR association differed among HLA loci, with DRB1 alleles having the most associated TCRs and HLA-C alleles having the fewest. According to the authors, the approach could potentially be generalized to other disease states and immunological phenotypes. A later genetic analysis reported fewer N-insertions in productive TCRs among donors in an Asian-associated ancestry cluster than the roughly 670-donor mean. A further reported finding was that TCR beta sequences accurately predicted the HLA-A and HLA-B alleles for most subjects in the first cohort. In a later genetic analysis, a missense DCLRE1C variant was associated with V-gene and J-gene trimming of TCR beta chains, and the association was replicated in an independent cohort. Broadly in line with IMGT annotations, most TCR beta V segments showed up in productive rearrangements about 87% or about 30% of the time in an earlier analysis of some 590 of the donors. Most CMV-associated TCR beta chains appeared to be HLA-restricted in a later analysis, and the HLA associations seemed to be driven largely by CMV exposure. In vitro tests confirmed that a few of the cytomegalovirus-associated TCR beta chains recognize cytomegalovirus antigens. Sequencing depth was assumed to be roughly uniform across donors in the presence/absence analyses, though that assumption may not hold. Strong co-occurrence of HLA alleles, especially DR and DQ, made assigning TCR associations to individual alleles difficult. Across donors, most TCR sequences were observed very rarely, whereas some public TCRs were present in many individuals.

To prepare the library, the immunoSEQ multiplex PCR assay was applied. For the multiplex PCR, a mixture combining 60 forward primers for TCR Vbeta segments and 13 reverse primers for TCR Jbeta segments was used. Amplification of the CDR3 region of rearranged TCR beta genes was performed with a multiplex PCR assay on genomic DNA. The amplified TCR beta libraries were sequenced on the Illumina HiSeq System as 87-base-pair reads. As for the original processing: A later analysis tallied about 77 million unique TCR beta chains across the 610 or so repertoires, and 10 million to 11 million of those chains were shared by two or more donors. To remove PCR and sequencing errors, raw reads were error-corrected and collapsed into unique sequences using a nearest-neighbor algorithm that merged closely related sequences. CDR3 sequences were aligned to IMGT reference sequences to assign V, D and J gene segments. For a sequence to be retained, a match of at least six nucleotides was required to both a V gene segment and a J gene segment. Rearrangements were called productive when the CDR3 lacked stop codons and stayed in frame with V and J; all others were non-productive. CDR3 was defined by IMGT convention, running from the second conserved V-encoded cysteine to the conserved J-encoded phenylalanine. In an earlier analysis of 587 of the donors, sequences lacking an unambiguous match to a single V gene segment were excluded. In an earlier analysis of approximately 590 of the donors, a V segment was called functional when productive rearrangements were above 56.7%, and segregating when the standard deviation between donors exceeded 5%. A statistical classification framework was built to diagnose cytomegalovirus status from the catalog of TCR beta chain sequences. In a later analysis, TCR nucleotide sequences were compared against IMGT/GENE-DB human TR gene sequences so that V and J genes could be assigned. Using the TCRdist pipeline, a later analysis assigned CDR3 sequences along with most-parsimonious VDJ recombination scenarios. A later analysis defined each TCR beta chain by its CDR3 amino acid sequence plus V-gene family, and excluded reads lacking a unique V-gene family. In a later analysis, 500 to 650 highly shared, low-generation-probability nucleotide sequences were removed to address suspected cross-contamination and a sequencing artifact. For each public chain, a later analysis derived a clonal expansion index from normalized ranks of inferred template counts within each repertoire. A later analysis computed generation probabilities with a VDJ recombination model fitted to out-of-frame rearrangements, and checked the results against IGoR. A later analysis scored TCR-TCR, TCR-HLA and TCR-CMV co-occurrence with hypergeometric tests, applying a repertoire-size bias correction to TCR pairs. A later analysis estimated false discovery rates by permuting HLA or CMV assignments 20 times. In a later analysis, co-occurring TCRs were grouped using DBSCAN, with TCRdist sequence similarity added in when clustering inside HLA-allele-positive subsets. Co-occurrence clustering excluded repertoires with fewer than 30,000 or more than 120,000 public chains, plus five with anomalous nucleotide sharing. The table was pulled from immuneACCESS by TCRdb, which kept in-frame rearrangements only. Such tables lose some clones; where checked, under half of the loss comes from unresolved V genes, and the rest has no known cause. V, J and clone size derive from that table, while D and trimming were established from the DNA sequence. The sample table holds approximately 100,000 clones, of which 70% to 80% were seen once. The top ten constitute roughly 0.79% of the sample.

A note on this clone: Its specific antigen is unknown. Per-base qualities were not stored, and no clone one base away is much larger. This specimen includes other DNA sequences encoding the same CDR3.

The cohort was made up of 666 healthy bone marrow donors. All cohort members were sampled while nominally healthy, although unrecorded immune exposures were likely present. The donor was CMV seronegative and belonged to the group of over 350 seronegative cohort members. A peripheral blood sample was collected from each donor, and TCR beta sequencing was performed on peripheral blood mononuclear cells. Genomic DNA extraction from the blood cell samples was performed with the Qiagen DNeasy Blood Extraction Kit. This clonotype was obtained from a boy between 10 and 17 years old in good health and CMV-seronegative. Sequencing was carried out using PBMCs.

At the DNA level, the sequence is TGTGCCAGCTCACCAGGGACAGGCAATCAGCCCCAGCATTTT. Translated, this gives CASSPGTGNQPQHF. The chain is made from TRBV18 and TRBJ1-5, with 7 central nucleotides matching TRBD1. The CDR3 covers 14 residues, taking in both the cysteine and the phenylalanine. This entry keeps only the CDR3 DNA: 42 bases, framed from base 1. Based on the germline V gene, the CDR1 and CDR2 sequences are KGHSH and LQKENI. After removal of 2 bases from V and 2 bases from J, the junction retains 0 bases not matched to a gene.